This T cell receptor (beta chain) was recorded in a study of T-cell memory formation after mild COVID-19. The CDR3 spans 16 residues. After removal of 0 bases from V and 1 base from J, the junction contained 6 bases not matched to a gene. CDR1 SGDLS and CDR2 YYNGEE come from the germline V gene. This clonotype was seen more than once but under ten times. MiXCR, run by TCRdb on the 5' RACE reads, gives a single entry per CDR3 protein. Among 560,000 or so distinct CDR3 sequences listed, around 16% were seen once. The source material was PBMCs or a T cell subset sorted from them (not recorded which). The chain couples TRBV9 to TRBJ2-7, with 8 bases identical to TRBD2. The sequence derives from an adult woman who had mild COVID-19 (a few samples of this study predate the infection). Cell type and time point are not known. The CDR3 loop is CASSVGGLDPSYEQYF. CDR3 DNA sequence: TGTGCCAGCAGCGTAGGGGGACTAGACCCTTCCTACGAGCAGTACTTC. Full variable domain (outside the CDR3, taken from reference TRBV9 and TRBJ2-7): DSGVTQTPKHLITATGQRVTLRCSPRSGDLSVYWYQQSLDQGLQFLIQYYNGEERAKGNILERFSAQQFPDLHSELNLSSLELGDSALYFCASSVGGLDPSYEQYFGPGTRLTVT.